A single sample gave rise to the 23 T cell receptor beta chains below, sequenced in a study of blood T cell repertoires in COVID-19. Some clones are missing from TCRdb's copy, which holds only in-frame ones; the method was immunoSEQ multiplex PCR. The sample has more than 150,000 clones, roughly 87% seen once. Sequenced: PBMCs or T cells enriched from blood (not recorded which). The receptor source for this set is a woman in her 50s who had recovered from COVID-19.

The rearrangement links TRBV28 to TRBJ2-7; 10 bases line up with TRBD1. The length of the CDR3 is 13 residues. With V trimmed by 8 bases and J by 6 bases, 7 bases remained unmatched. Germline V lookup: CDR1 MDHEN, CDR2 SYDVKM. The CDR3 is CASVGQGVGEQYF. DNA of the CDR3: TGTGCCAGCGTTGGACAGGGGGTCGGCGAGCAGTACTTC. Looking up the rest from reference TRBV28 and TRBJ2-7 gives the full variable domain: DVKVTQSSRYLVKRTGEKVFLECVQDMDHENMFWYRQDPGLGLRLIYFSYDVKMKEKGDIPEGYSVSREKKERFSLILESASTNQTSMYLCASVGQGVGEQYFGPGTRLTVT.

Only a few counts were recorded for this clone. V is TRBV28 and J is TRBJ1-2; 8 bases line up with TRBD1. The length of the CDR3 is 13 residues. Per germline, CDR1 MDHEN and CDR2 SYDVKM. After removal of 6 bases from V and 5 bases from J, the junction contained 5 bases not matched to a gene. This chain's CDR3 is CASRRDRLYGYTF. In nucleotides, the CDR3 is TGTGCCAGCAGACGGGACAGGCTGTATGGCTACACCTTC.

The rearrangement uses TRBV6-4 and TRBJ2-1; 15 bases agree with TRBD2. V gave up 4 bases and J gave up 6 bases; unmatched junction bases: 4. From germline, CDR1 is MRHNA and CDR2 SNTAGT. This CDR3 is 16 amino acids long. The CDR3 region is CASSALGLAGGNEQFF. Here the CDR3 DNA reads TGTGCCAGCAGTGCCTTGGGACTAGCGGGAGGCAATGAGCAGTTCTTC.

This chain uses TRBV7-8 with TRBJ1-5; 7 bases line up with TRBD1. Unmatched junction bases numbered 5, after V lost 5 bases and J lost 1 base. Per the germline V gene, CDR1 is SGHVS and CDR2 is FQNEAQ. CDR3 length: 15 amino acids. CDR3 residues: CASSPRDRSNQPQHF. The CDR3 DNA reads TGTGCCAGCAGCCCGAGGGACAGAAGCAATCAGCCCCAGCATTTT.

The chain carries TRBV2 and TRBJ2-3; the D gene is possibly TRBD2 (5 bases). The CDR3 loop spans 14 amino acids. V gave up 3 bases and J gave up 6 bases, with 13 bases separating them. Germline CDR1 SNHLY, CDR2 FYNNEI. CDR3 nucleotides: TGTGCCAGCAGTGATGGCTGGGGAGTTGATACGCAGTATTTT. Encoded protein: CASSDGWGVDTQYF.

The V gene is TRBV12-3 or TRBV12-4, the J gene TRBJ2-7, with D perhaps matching TRBD1 (5 bases). CDR3 length equals 13 residues. V was cut by 3 bases and J by 5 bases, with 11 bases left in between. The DNA for the CDR3 is TGTGCCAGCAGTTTCCAGGGTCTCAACGAGCAGTACTTC. This encodes CASSFQGLNEQYF.

V and J are TRBV30 and TRBJ2-7; D remains unclear. Germline values: CDR1 GTSNPN, CDR2 SVGIG (reference sequence). The CDR3 is made up of 13 amino acids. V gave up 0 bases and J gave up 3 bases, with 9 bases separating them. The CDR3 DNA reads as TGTGCCTGGAGTGTACAACAGTTCTACGAGCAGTACTTC. As protein: CAWSVQQFYEQYF.

V usage is TRBV7-2 and J usage is TRBJ1-5, with 9 nucleotides matching TRBD1. The germline CDR1 and CDR2 sequences are SGHTA and FQGNSA. This CDR3 region has 14 residues. Trimming cost V 1 base and J 5 bases; bases outside gene matches: 0. The CDR3 DNA reads TGTGCCAGCAGCTTAGGGACAGGGGATCAGCCCCAGCATTTT. Its translation is CASSLGTGDQPQHF.

This chain uses TRBV7-2 with TRBJ2-3, with D hard to call. The CDR3 has 18 residues. V dropped 1 base and J dropped 4 bases, with 21 bases sitting between them. In germline, CDR1 is SGHTA, CDR2 FQGNSA. CDR3 DNA sequence: TGTGCCAGCAGCTTAGTCTCCCTGGCGGCCTCAACACCAGATACGCAGTATTTT. Its protein is CASSLVSLAASTPDTQYF.

V is TRBV11-3 and J is TRBJ2-1, with 9 bases lining up with TRBD1. J gave up 5 bases and V 2 bases, and 10 bases lay outside the gene matches. Germline CDR1 SGHNT, CDR2 YENEEA. The CDR3 is 17 amino acids. CDR3 sequence reads: CASSLNSNRGQDNEQFF. The CDR3 coding sequence is TGTGCCAGCAGCTTAAACTCAAACAGGGGGCAAGACAATGAGCAGTTCTTC.

The rearrangement joins TRBV4-1 to TRBJ1-6; 10 bases map to TRBD1. V shed 2 bases, J shed 9 bases, and the junction held 4 bases outside the gene matches. CDR1 is MGHRA and CDR2 is YSYEKL in the germline V gene. The CDR3 runs to 15 residues. The CDR3 bases are TGCGCCAGCAGCCAAAGCGGACAGGGGGGTTCACCCCTCCACTTT. It codes for CASSQSGQGGSPLHF.

This chain uses TRBV7-9 with TRBJ2-3; weak D call: TRBD2 (5 bases). Germline lookup yields CDR1 SEHNR and CDR2 FQNEAQ (reference sequence). Deletions cut 0 bases from V and 4 bases from J, with 5 bases between. The CDR3 covers 13 residues. CDR3 sequence: CASSLAGADTQYF. The CDR3 DNA is TGTGCCAGCAGCTTAGCCGGGGCAGATACGCAGTATTTT.

This clone was observed a single time. The V call is TRBV20-1, the J call TRBJ2-7; TRBD2 might be the D (5 bases). CDR1 and CDR2 (germline): DFQATT, SNEGSKA (reference sequence). The CDR3 loop spans 11 amino acids. Trimming cost V 6 bases and J 5 bases, with 11 bases left between them. CDR3 sequence (DNA): TGCAGTGCCCTTACTAGAGACGAGCAGTACTTC. Translation gives CSALTRDEQYF.

This chain uses TRBV18 with TRBJ1-4, with D possibly matching TRBD1 (5 bases). V gave up 5 bases and J gave up 8 bases, with 12 bases separating them. CDR3 length: 13 residues. Germline values: CDR1 KGHSH, CDR2 LQKENI. DNA of the CDR3: TGTGCCAGCTCAGGCCGACAGTTCGAAAAACTGTTTTTT. This gives the protein CASSGRQFEKLFF.

This chain uses TRBV6-5 with TRBJ2-1; TRBD1 matches at 7 bases. Trimming cost V 8 bases and J 0 bases; bases outside gene matches: 4. This CDR3 contains 14 residues. The germline CDR1 and CDR2 sequences are MNHEY and SVGAGI. This chain's CDR3 is CASGQDSSYNEQFF. Written as DNA, the CDR3 is TGTGCCAGCGGACAGGATAGCTCCTACAATGAGCAGTTCTTC.

The genes are TRBV12-3 or TRBV12-4 and TRBJ1-1, with D possibly matching TRBD1 (5 bases). The CDR3 runs to 13 residues. V dropped 6 bases and J dropped 2 bases, with 10 bases sitting between them. The CDR3: CASRSGLNTEAFF. CDR3 DNA: TGTGCCAGCAGGTCAGGGCTCAACACTGAAGCTTTCTTT.

V is TRBV12-5 and J is TRBJ2-7; weak D call: TRBD2 (5 bases). V was pared by 7 bases and J by 4 bases, with 20 bases between. The CDR3 extends over 15 amino acids. Per germline, CDR1 LGHNT and CDR2 FRNRAP. This CDR3 reads CASAPTRGRGYEQYF. In DNA, the CDR3 is TGTGCTAGTGCCCCGACTCGAGGGAGAGGGTACGAGCAGTACTTC.

The chain carries TRBV3-1 (or the pseudogene TRBV3-2) and TRBJ1-6; TRBD1 matches at 7 bases. Germline-derived CDR1 and CDR2 are LGHDT and YNNKEL (reference sequence). V shed 1 base, J shed 6 bases, and the junction held 6 bases outside the gene matches. This CDR3 contains 16 residues. The CDR3 nucleotides read TGTGCCAGCAGCCAAGCATCGACAGGGATTAATTCACCCCTCCACTTT. This encodes CASSQASTGINSPLHF.

The chain couples TRBV5-1 to TRBJ2-3; no reliable D call. The length of the CDR3 is 13 residues. Germline V lookup: CDR1 SGHRS, CDR2 YFSETQ. V lost 1 base and J lost 0, with 3 bases in between. The CDR3 loop is CASSLQSTDTQYF. As DNA, the CDR3 is TGCGCCAGCAGCTTGCAGAGCACAGATACGCAGTATTTT.

The gene calls are TRBV18 and TRBJ1-1; D call uncertain. The CDR3 spans 12 residues. V was clipped by 2 bases and J by 5 bases, with 6 bases between them. Germline-derived CDR1 and CDR2 are KGHSH and LQKENI. The CDR3 here is CASSPEGTEAFF. DNA for the CDR3: TGTGCCAGCTCACCAGAGGGAACTGAAGCTTTCTTT.

This clone was detected once. The chain joins TRBV2 to TRBJ2-5; D is possibly TRBD1 (6 bases). The CDR3 consists of 15 residues. Germline assignment: CDR1 SNHLY and CDR2 FYNNEI. V was pared by 6 bases and J by 2 bases, with 16 bases between. The DNA for the CDR3 is TGTGCCAGCAGAGCCACAGGGTTGCCTCAAGAGACCCAGTACTTC. Translated, it gives CASRATGLPQETQYF.

V usage is TRBV18 and J usage is TRBJ1-3; possible D gene TRBD1, 6 bases. The germline CDR1 and CDR2 sequences are KGHSH and LQKENI. V lost 4 bases and J 4 bases, leaving 11 bases between the germline ends. The CDR3 has 14 residues. CDR3 DNA sequence: TGTGCCAGCTCACTGGACAGAGCAGGAAACACCATATATTTT. Translated: CASSLDRAGNTIYF.

This chain joins TRBV19 and TRBJ1-5; tentatively, D is TRBD1 (5 bases). The CDR3 totals 12 residues. The V gene lost 6 bases and the J gene lost 11 bases, with 14 bases spanning the gap. CDR1 and CDR2 from the germline V gene are LNHDA and SQIVND (reference sequence). The CDR3: CASRGSRGSQHF. In DNA, the CDR3 is TGTGCCAGTAGGGGGTCTCGGGGGTCCCAGCATTTT.